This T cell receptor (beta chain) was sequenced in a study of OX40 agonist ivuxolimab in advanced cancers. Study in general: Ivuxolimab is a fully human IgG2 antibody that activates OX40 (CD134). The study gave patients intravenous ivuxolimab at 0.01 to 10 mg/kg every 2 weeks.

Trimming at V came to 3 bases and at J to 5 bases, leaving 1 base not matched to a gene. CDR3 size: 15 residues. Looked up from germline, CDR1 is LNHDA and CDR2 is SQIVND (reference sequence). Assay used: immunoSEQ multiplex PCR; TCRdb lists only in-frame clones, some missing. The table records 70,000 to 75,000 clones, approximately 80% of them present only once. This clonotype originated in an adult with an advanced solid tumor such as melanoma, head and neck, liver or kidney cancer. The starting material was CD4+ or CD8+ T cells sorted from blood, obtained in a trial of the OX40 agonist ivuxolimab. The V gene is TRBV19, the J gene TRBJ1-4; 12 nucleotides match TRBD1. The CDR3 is CASSIGTGGNEKLFF. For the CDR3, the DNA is TGTGCCAGTAGTATCGGGACAGGGGGCAATGAAAAACTGTTTTTT.